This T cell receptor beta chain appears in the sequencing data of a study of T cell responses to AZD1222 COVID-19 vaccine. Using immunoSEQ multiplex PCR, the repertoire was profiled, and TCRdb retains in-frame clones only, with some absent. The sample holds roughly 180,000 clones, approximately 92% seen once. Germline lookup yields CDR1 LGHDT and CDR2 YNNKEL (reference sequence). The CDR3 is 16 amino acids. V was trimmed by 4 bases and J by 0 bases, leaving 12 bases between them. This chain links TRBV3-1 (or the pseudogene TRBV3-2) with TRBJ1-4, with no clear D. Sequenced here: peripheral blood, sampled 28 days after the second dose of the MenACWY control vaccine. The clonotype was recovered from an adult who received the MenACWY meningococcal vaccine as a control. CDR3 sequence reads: CASSPSFGATNEKLFF. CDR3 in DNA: TGTGCCAGCAGCCCCTCTTTCGGGGCAACTAATGAAAAACTGTTTTTT.